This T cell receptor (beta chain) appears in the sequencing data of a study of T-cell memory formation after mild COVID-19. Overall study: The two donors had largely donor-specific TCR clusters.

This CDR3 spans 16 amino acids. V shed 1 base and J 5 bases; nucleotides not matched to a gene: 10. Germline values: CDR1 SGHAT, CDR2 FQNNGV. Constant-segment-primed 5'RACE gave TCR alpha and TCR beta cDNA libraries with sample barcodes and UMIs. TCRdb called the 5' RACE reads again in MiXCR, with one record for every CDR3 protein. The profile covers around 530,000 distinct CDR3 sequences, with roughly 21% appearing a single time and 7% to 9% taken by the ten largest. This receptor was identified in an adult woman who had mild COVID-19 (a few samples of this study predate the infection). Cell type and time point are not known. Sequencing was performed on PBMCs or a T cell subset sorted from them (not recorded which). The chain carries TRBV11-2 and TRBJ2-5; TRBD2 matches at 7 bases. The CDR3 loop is CASSLALAEWGETQYF. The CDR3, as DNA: TGTGCCAGCAGCTTAGCTCTAGCGGAGTGGGGGGAGACCCAGTACTTC. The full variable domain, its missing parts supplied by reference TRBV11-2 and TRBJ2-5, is EAGVAQSPRYKIIEKRQSVAFWCNPISGHATLYWYQQILGQGPKLLIQFQNNGVVDDSQLPKDRFSAERLKGVDSTLKIQPAKLEDSAVYLCASSLALAEWGETQYFGPGTRLLVL.